Listed here is a single T cell receptor beta chain. The CDR3 is 16 residues long. The V gene lost 0 bases and the J gene lost 3 bases, with 12 bases spanning the gap. Germline CDR1 reads SGHRS; CDR2 reads YFSETQ. This sample was included in a study of preoperative IRX-2 immunotherapy in early breast cancer. As to treatment: preoperative locoregional IRX-2 cytokine immunotherapy. Preoperative locoregional IRX-2 cytokine immunotherapy was tested in the phase Ib source study. The repertoire was sequenced with immunoSEQ multiplex PCR; TCRdb's copy has only in-frame clones and lacks some. Seen here are 40,000 to 45,000 clones, roughly 80% observed once, and the top ten hold 1% to 1.5%.

This chain links TRBV5-1 with TRBJ2-2, with a weak D call TRBD1 (6 bases). The TCR originated in a human donor with breast cancer. Sequenced material: tumor tissue, taken after IRX-2 immunotherapy. Written as DNA, the CDR3 is TGCGCCAGCAGCTTGGAGGCAGGGGCCTACACCGGGGAGCTGTTTTTT. Amino acids: CASSLEAGAYTGELFF. Using reference TRBV5-1 and TRBJ2-2 for the parts outside the CDR3, the full variable domain is KAGVTQTPRYLIKTRGQQVTLSCSPISGHRSVSWYQQTPGQGLQFLFEYFSETQRNKGNFPGRFSGRQFSNSRSEMNVSTLELGDSALYLCASSLEAGAYTGELFFGEGSRLTVL.